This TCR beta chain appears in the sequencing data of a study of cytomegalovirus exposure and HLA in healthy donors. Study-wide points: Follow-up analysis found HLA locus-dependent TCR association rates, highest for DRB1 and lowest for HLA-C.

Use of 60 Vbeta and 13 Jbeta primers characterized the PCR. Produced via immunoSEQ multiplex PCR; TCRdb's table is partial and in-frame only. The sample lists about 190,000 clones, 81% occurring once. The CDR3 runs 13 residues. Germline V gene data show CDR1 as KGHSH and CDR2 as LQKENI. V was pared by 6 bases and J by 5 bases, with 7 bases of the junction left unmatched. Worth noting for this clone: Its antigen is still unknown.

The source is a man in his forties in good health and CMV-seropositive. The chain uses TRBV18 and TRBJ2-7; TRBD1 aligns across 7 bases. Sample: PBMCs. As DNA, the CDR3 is TGTGCCAGCTCCCAGGGGGAGTTCGACGAGCAGTACTTC. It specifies CASSQGEFDEQYF.